This T cell receptor (beta chain) comes out of a study of shared clonotypes between healthy human individuals. The repertoire was sequenced with immunoSEQ multiplex PCR; TCRdb's copy has only in-frame clones and lacks some. The repertoire includes 980,000 or so clones, around 80% of them detected once, and around 1.5% sits in the top ten. This sequence was found in a man aged 18 to 30 in good health. The specimen was memory CD4+ T cells sorted from blood. Sample subset: CD45RA-negative fraction.

DNA of the CDR3: TGCGCCAGCAGCTTTATCTCGCAGACGGAGACTGAAGCTTTCTTT. It is translated as CASSFISQTETEAFF. This chain uses TRBV5-1 with TRBJ1-1; the D is unclear. Germline V CDR1 and CDR2: SGHRS, YFSETQ. V lost 2 bases and J 5 bases, leaving 16 bases between the germline ends. The CDR3 sequence is 15 residues long.